The clone carrying this T cell receptor (beta chain) was seen a handful of times. Its antigen is as yet unknown. TCRdb used MiXCR to reprocess the 5' RACE reads, holding one entry per CDR3 protein. Here the sample spans 200,000 or so distinct CDR3 sequences, around 18% being singletons. This record comes from a study of T-cell memory formation after mild COVID-19. The study's findings and limits: The main location of contracting CD4+ clones was CM and EM, and that of contracting CD8+ clones was EMRA. In second-wave clones peaking day 37, SARS-CoV-2 specificity remained unconfirmed.

Germline values: CDR1 SGHTA, CDR2 FQGTGA. V was trimmed by 5 bases and J by 9 bases, leaving 16 bases between them. The CDR3 loop spans 13 amino acids. The material sequenced was PBMCs or a T cell subset sorted from them (not recorded which). The source of this sequence is an adult woman who had mild COVID-19 (a few samples of this study predate the infection). Cell type and time point are not known. The chain links TRBV7-3 to TRBJ1-1, with D uncertain. CDR3 DNA sequence: TGTGCCAGCAGCCCCCATCCGACCGTCAAAGCTTTCTTT. As protein: CASSPHPTVKAFF.